This T cell receptor (beta chain) is from a study of graft-versus-host responses after intestinal transplantation. Here immunoSEQ multiplex PCR was the method, and the copy in TCRdb shows in-frame clones only, minus some. The sample holds some 84,000 clones, roughly 85% seen once. The CDR3 length is 13 residues. In germline, CDR1 is SGDLS, CDR2 YYNGEE. The V gene lost 3 bases and the J gene lost 2 bases, with 9 bases spanning the gap. Regarding this clone: Its antigen is currently unknown.

Specimen: unstimulated CD4+ T cells sorted from spleen or lymph node cells, collected before intestinal transplant. The receptor was isolated from a human donor who received an intestinal transplant. The chain joins TRBV9 to TRBJ2-7; D might be TRBD1 (5 bases). In DNA form, the CDR3 reads TGTGCCAGCAGCGAGGGGTCCGCCTACGAGCAGTACTTC. This codes for CASSEGSAYEQYF.